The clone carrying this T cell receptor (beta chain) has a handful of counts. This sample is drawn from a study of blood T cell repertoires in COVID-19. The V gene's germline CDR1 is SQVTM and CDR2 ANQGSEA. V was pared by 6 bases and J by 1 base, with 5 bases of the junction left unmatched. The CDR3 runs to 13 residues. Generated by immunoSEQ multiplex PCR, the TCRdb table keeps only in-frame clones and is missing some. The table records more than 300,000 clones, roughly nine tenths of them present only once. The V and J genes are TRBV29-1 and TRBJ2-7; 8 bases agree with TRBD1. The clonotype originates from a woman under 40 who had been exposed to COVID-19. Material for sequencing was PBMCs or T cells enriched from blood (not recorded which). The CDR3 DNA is TGCAGCGTGCCGGGACAGGCGTCCTACGAGCAGTACTTC. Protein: CSVPGQASYEQYF.